What follows describes a single TCR beta chain. What antigen it recognizes has not been identified. Base qualities were left out, and no much larger clone turns up one base away. This specimen comes from a study of graft-versus-host responses after intestinal transplantation (dated by TCRdb to about 2021). A note on the overall study: The transplants that recipients got were multivisceral, liver-intestinal, or isolated intestinal. The cohort enrolled 20 to 25 intestinal transplant recipients, one of whom was a retransplant, and a few patients without pretransplant specimens were excluded. Instead of going to the commercial service, samples from a few later patients were sequenced in-house on an Illumina MiSeq and processed with MiXCR. All recipients received anti-thymocyte globulin induction followed by maintenance tacrolimus and steroids for approximately 3 years. After intestinal transplantation, graft-versus-host and host-versus-graft alloreactive T cell clones in the graft, circulation and bone marrow were tracked using bulk TCR-beta CDR3 sequencing. Donor T cell macrochimerism was defined as a peak of at least 4% donor T cells among recipient peripheral blood mononuclear cells. Alloreactive clones were identified by sequencing pre-transplant mixed lymphocyte reaction products and comparing them with unstimulated pre-transplant donor and recipient T cells.

To prepare the library, the immunoSEQ multiplex PCR assay was applied. For most patients, genomic DNA was isolated with the Qiagen DNeasy Blood and Tissue Kit and sent frozen to Adaptive Biotechnologies for TCR sequencing. For most patients, genomic DNA was subjected to high-throughput TCR-beta CDR3 sequencing by Adaptive Biotechnologies. Per the authors' processing: Adaptive's ImmunoSEQ software was the source of the TCR sequencing data for about 17 patients, while a few other patients were processed with MiXCR and VDJtools. CD4 versus CD8 sorting errors were corrected by removing sequences found in both subsets at a frequency ratio below 5:1. CDR3 nucleotide sequences shared between donor and recipient were removed because their origin could not be assigned. To count as alloreactive, a clone needed at least 2-fold expansion over unstimulated cells and a minimum CFSE-low frequency of 0.002% (template counts) or 0.001% (read counts). Clones were considered mappable if detected in sequenced pre-transplant spleen, lymph node, or MLR CFSE-low populations of the donor or recipient. The cumulative frequency of alloreactive clones was calculated as a percentage of all sequences, weighted by copy number. The table comes from immuneACCESS by way of TCRdb, which keeps in-frame sequences with V and J called. Part of the clones is missing from these tables; in studies checked, under half for an unresolved V gene and the rest for unknown reasons. V, J and clone size are those of that table, while D and trimming were read from the DNA. Recorded for this sample are tens of thousands of clones; around 90% of them occurred a single time. The ten largest clones add up to approximately 0.28% of the sample.

Interpreted using the paper, the time point label stands for: cells obtained before transplantation from donor or recipient. CD3+CD4+ and CD3+CD8+ populations were FACS-sorted from unstimulated pre-transplant donor and recipient cells taken from spleen or lymph nodes. General findings and caveats noted by the study authors: GvH clones were detected in recipient bone marrow, and some of these GvH clones were observed earlier in ileal mucosa or blood, consistent with an intestinal mucosal origin. The conclusions were limited by the relatively low number and heterogeneity of the intestinal transplant patients. In patients with donor T cell macrochimerism, the allografts had high GvH to HvG T cell clonal ratios. Early after transplant, declines in HvG clones were associated with peak levels of circulating GvH clones.

The sequenced sample was unstimulated CD4+ T cells sorted from spleen or lymph node cells, obtained before transplant. The source is a human donor who was the organ donor for an intestinal transplant.

The nucleotide sequence reads as follows: TGCGCCAGCAGCTTGACAGGGGGGAGTTACAATGAGCAGTTCTTC. The resulting protein is CASSLTGGSYNEQFF. The chain joins TRBV5-1 to TRBJ2-1, with 8 junctional bases fitting TRBD1. CDR1 and CDR2, per the germline V gene, are SGHRS and YFSETQ. V ends up 1 base short and J 4 bases short, with an unmatched junction base count of 4. Counted from cysteine to phenylalanine, this CDR3 has 15 amino acids. The retained sequence is limited to the CDR3, 45 bases, with the frame set at the first base.